Detailed here is one T cell receptor beta chain. The data belong to a study of response to subunit inactivated influenza vaccine. The CDR3 totals 14 residues. The V and J ends lost 3 bases and 4 bases respectively, with 15 bases between them. CDR1 DFQATT and CDR2 SNEGSKA come from the germline V gene (reference sequence). TCRdb redid the calling of the RT-PCR reads with MiXCR, one entry per CDR3 protein. The sample lists about 160,000 distinct CDR3 sequences; about 11% were seen once. The chain couples TRBV20-1 to TRBJ1-2; TRBD1 is a possible D gene (6 bases). The source material was non-naive T cells sorted from PBMCs, sampled about 40 days after vaccination. The sequence came from a man aged 50 to 60 who received an inactivated influenza vaccine. The CDR3: CSASEQGSSYGYTF. CDR3 nucleotide sequence: TGCAGTGCTAGCGAACAGGGATCCTCCTATGGCTACACCTTC.